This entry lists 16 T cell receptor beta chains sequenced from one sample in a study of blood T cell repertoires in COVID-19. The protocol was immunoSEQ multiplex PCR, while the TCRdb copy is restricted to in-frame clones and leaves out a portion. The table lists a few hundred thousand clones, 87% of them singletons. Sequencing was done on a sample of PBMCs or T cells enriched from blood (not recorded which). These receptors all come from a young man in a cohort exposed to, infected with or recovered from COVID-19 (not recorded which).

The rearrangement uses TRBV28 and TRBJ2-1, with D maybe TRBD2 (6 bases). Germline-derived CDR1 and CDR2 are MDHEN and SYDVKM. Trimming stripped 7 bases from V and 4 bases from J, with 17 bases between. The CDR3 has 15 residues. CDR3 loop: CASTIRDSNYNEQFF. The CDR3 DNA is TGTGCCAGCACCATCCGGGACTCGAATTACAATGAGCAGTTCTTC. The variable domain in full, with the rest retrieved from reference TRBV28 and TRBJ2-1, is DVKVTQSSRYLVKRTGEKVFLECVQDMDHENMFWYRQDPGLGLRLIYFSYDVKMKEKGDIPEGYSVSREKKERFSLILESASTNQTSMYLCASTIRDSNYNEQFFGPGTRLTVL.

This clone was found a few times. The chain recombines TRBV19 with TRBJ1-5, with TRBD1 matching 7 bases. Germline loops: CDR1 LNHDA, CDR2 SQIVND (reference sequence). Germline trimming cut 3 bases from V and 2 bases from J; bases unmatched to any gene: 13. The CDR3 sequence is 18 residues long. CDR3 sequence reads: CASSIIGNRGWGNQPQHF. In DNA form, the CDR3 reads TGTGCCAGTAGTATTATCGGGAACAGGGGATGGGGCAATCAGCCCCAGCATTTT.

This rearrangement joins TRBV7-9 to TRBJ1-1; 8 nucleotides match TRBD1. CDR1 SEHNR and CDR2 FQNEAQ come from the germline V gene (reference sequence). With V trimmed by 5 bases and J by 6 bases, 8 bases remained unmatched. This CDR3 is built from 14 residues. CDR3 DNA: TGTGCCAGCAGCGGACAGGGCCTGGGTGCTGAAGCTTTCTTT. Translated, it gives CASSGQGLGAEAFF.

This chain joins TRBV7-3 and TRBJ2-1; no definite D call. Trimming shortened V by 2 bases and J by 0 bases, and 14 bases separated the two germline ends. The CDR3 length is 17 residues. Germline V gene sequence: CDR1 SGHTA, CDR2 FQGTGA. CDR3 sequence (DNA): TGTGCCAGCAGCTTAGGAGCTGGTGTCGGCTCCTACAATGAGCAGTTCTTC. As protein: CASSLGAGVGSYNEQFF.

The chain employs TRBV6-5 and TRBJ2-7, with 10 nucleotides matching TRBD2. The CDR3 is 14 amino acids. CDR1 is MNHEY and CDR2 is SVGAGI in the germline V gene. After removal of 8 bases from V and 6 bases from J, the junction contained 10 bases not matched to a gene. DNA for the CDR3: TGTGCCAGCGGGATTCTAGCGGGAGCTGCCGAGCAGTACTTC. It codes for CASGILAGAAEQYF.

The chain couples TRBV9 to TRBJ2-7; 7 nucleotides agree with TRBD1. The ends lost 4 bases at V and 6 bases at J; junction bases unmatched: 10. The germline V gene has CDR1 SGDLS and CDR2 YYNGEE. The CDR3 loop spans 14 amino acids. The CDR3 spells CASSPRGGMGEQYF. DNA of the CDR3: TGTGCCAGCAGCCCTCGAGGGGGCATGGGCGAGCAGTACTTC.

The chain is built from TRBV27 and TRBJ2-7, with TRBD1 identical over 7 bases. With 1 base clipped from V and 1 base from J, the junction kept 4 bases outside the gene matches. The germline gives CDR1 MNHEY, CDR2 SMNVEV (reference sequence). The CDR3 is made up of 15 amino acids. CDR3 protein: CASSLWTGTSYEQYF. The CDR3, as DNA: TGTGCCAGCAGTTTATGGACAGGAACTTCCTACGAGCAGTACTTC.

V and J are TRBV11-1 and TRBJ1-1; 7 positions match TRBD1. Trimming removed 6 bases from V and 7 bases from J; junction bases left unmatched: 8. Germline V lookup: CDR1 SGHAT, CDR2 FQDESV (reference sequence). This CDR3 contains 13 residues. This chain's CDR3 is CASSRQGDGEAFF. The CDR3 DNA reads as TGTGCCAGCAGTCGACAGGGTGATGGTGAAGCTTTCTTT.

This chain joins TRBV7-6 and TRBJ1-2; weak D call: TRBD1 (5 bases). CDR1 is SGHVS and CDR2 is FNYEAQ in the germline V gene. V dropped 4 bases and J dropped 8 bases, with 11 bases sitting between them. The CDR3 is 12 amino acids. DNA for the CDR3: TGTGCCAGCAGCTATCCAGGGTTGGGCTACACCTTC. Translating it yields CASSYPGLGYTF.

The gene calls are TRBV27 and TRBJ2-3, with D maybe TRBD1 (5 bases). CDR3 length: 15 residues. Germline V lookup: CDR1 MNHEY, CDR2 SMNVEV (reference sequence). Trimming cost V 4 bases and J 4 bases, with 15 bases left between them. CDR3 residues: CASSCRALTPDTQYF. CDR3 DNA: TGTGCCAGCAGTTGCAGGGCCCTCACCCCAGATACGCAGTATTTT.

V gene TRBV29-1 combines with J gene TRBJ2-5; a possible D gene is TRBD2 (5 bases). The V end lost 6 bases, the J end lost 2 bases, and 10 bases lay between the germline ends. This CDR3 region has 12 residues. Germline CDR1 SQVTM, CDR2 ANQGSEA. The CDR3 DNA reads TGCAGCGTCGGACTGATACAAGAGACCCAGTACTTC. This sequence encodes CSVGLIQETQYF.

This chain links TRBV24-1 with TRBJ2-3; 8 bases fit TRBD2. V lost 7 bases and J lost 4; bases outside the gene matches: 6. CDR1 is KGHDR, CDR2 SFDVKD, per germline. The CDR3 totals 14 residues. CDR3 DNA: TGTGCCACCAGCTTAGCGGGGAGCCCAGATACGCAGTATTTT. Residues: CATSLAGSPDTQYF.

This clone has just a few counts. CDR3 residues: CASSQESSTSGANVLTF. For the CDR3, the DNA is TGTGCCAGCAGCCAAGAGTCTAGCACCTCTGGGGCCAACGTCCTGACTTTC. This chain uses TRBV3-1 (or the pseudogene TRBV3-2) with TRBJ2-6, with D tentatively TRBD2 (5 bases). The CDR3 loop spans 17 amino acids. The ends were cut back, 0 bases at V and 0 bases at J, with 9 bases in the middle. The germline V gene has CDR1 LGHDT and CDR2 YNNKEL (reference sequence).

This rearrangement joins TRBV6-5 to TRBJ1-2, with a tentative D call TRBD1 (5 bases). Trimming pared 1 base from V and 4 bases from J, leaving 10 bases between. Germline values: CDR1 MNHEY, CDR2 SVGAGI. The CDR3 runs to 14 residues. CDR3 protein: CASSYWGKTYGYTF. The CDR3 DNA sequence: TGTGCCAGCAGTTACTGGGGCAAAACCTATGGCTACACCTTC.

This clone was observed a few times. CDR3 bases: TGTGCCAGCTCACCAAGCGGAGCTACGAACACCGGGGAGCTGTTTTTT. Protein: CASSPSGATNTGELFF. The V gene is TRBV18, the J gene TRBJ2-2, with a tentative D call TRBD2 (5 bases). The CDR3 totals 16 residues. V lost 2 bases to trimming and J lost 0 bases, with 10 bases between them. CDR1 KGHSH and CDR2 LQKENI come from the germline V gene. The whole variable domain, filled in from reference TRBV18 and TRBJ2-2, reads NAGVMQNPRHLVRRRGQEARLRCSPMKGHSHVYWYRQLPEEGLKFMVYLQKENIIDESGMPKERFSAEFPKEGPSILRIQQVVRGDSAAYFCASSPSGATNTGELFFGEGSRLTVL.

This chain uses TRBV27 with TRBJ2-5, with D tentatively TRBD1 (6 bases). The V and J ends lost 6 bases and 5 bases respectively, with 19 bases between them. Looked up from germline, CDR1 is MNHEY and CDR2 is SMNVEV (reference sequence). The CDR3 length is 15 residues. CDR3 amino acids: CASRATGVGRETQYF. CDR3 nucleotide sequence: TGTGCCAGCAGGGCGACAGGCGTCGGAAGGGAGACCCAGTACTTC.